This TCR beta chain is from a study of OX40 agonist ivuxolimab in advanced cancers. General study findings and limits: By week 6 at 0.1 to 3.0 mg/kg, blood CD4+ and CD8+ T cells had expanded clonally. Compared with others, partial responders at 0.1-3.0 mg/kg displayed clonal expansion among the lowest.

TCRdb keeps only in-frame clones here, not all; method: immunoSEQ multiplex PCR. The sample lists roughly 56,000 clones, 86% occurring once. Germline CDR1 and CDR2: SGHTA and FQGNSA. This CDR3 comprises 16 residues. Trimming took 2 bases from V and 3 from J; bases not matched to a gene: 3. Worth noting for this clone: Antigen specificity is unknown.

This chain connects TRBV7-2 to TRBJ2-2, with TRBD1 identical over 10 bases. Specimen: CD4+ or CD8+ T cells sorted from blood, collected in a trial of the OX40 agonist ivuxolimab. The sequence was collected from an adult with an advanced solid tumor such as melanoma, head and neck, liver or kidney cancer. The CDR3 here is CASSLWDRGHTGELFF. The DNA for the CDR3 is TGTGCCAGCAGCTTATGGGACAGGGGACACACCGGGGAGCTGTTTTTT. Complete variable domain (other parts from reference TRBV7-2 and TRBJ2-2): GAGVSQSPSNKVTEKGKDVELRCDPISGHTALYWYRQSLGQGLEFLIYFQGNSAPDKSGLPSDRFSAERTGGSVSTLTIQRTQQEDSAVYLCASSLWDRGHTGELFFGEGSRLTVL.